This T cell receptor beta chain stems from a study of early T cells in non-severe SARS-CoV-2 infection. Turning to the study itself: With bulk RNA from unsorted whole blood as input, sequencing yielded unpaired chains.

General study points: Lookups in VDJdb leaned toward anti-spike CD8 responses and missed private and CD4 specificities.

Individual cDNA molecules received unique molecular identifiers. TCRdb reanalysed the 5' RACE reads using MiXCR and keeps one entry per CDR3 protein. The sample records around 56,000 distinct CDR3 sequences, around 8.3% being singletons. This clonotype was counted once. Its antigen is unknown. The CDR3 runs 13 residues. Trimming shortened V by 5 bases and J by 5 bases, and 13 bases separated the two germline ends. The sample here was whole blood, taken at baseline. This TCR was sampled from an adult who was a healthcare worker with PCR-confirmed SARS-CoV-2 infection or an uninfected control (not recorded which). V usage is TRBV12-3 or TRBV12-4 and J usage is TRBJ2-7; D is undetermined. Here the CDR3 DNA reads TGTGCCAGCAGTCTCCGGAGTGTCGACGAGCAGTACTTC. This gives the protein CASSLRSVDEQYF.